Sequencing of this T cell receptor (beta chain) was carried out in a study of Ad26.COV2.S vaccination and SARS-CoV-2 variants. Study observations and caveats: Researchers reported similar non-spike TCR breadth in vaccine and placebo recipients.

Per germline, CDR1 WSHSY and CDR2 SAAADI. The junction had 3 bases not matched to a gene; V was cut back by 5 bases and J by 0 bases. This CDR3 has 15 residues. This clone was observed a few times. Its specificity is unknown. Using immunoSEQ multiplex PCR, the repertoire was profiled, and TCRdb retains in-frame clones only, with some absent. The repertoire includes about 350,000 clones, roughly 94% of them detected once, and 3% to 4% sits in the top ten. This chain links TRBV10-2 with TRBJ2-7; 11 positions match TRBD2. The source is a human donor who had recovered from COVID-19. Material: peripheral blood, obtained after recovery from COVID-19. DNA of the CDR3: TGCGCCAGCAGTCCGACTAGCGGGGTCTCCTACGAGCAGTACTTC. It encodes CASSPTSGVSYEQYF.